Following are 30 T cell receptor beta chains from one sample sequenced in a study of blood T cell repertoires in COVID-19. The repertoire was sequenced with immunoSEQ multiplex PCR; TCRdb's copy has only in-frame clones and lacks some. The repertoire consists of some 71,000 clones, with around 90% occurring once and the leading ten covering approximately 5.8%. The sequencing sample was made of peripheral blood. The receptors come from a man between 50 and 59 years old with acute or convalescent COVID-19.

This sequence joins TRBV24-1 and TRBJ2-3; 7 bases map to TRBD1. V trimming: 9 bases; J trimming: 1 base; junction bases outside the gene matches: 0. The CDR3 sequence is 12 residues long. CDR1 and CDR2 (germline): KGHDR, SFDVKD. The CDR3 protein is CATGTGTDTQYF. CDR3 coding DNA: TGTGCCACCGGGACAGGCACAGATACGCAGTATTTT.

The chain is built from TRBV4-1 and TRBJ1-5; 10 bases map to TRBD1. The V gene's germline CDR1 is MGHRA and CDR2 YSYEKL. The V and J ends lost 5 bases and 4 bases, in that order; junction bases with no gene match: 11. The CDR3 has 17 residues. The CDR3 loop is CASSKALMGQGNQPQHF. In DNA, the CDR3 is TGCGCCAGCAGCAAAGCCCTCATGGGACAGGGGAATCAGCCCCAGCATTTT.

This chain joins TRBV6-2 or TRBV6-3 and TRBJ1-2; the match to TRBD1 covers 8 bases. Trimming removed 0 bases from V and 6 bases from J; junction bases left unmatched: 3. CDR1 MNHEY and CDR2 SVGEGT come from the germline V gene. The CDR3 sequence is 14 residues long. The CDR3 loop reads CASSYSTGEDGYTF. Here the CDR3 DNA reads TGTGCCAGCAGTTACTCGACAGGGGAGGATGGCTACACCTTC.

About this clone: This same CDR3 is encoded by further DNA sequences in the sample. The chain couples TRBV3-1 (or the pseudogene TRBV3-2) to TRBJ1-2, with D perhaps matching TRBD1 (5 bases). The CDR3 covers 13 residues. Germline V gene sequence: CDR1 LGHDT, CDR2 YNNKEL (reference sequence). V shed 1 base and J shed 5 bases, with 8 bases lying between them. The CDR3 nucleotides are TGTGCCAGCAGCCAAGCCGGGGGGTATGGCTACACCTTC. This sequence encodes CASSQAGGYGYTF.

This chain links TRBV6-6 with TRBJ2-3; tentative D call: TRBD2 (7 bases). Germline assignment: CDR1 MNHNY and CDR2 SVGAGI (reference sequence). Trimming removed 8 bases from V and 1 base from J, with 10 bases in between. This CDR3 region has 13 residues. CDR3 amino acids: CASEGGRTDTQYF. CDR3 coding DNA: TGTGCCAGCGAGGGGGGGCGCACAGATACGCAGTATTTT.

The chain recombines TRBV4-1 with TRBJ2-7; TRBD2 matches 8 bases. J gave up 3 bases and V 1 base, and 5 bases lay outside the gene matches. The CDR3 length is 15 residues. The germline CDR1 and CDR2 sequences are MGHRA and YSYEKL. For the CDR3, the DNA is TGCGCCAGCAGCCAAGCGACTAGCGAGTTCTACGAGCAGTACTTC. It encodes CASSQATSEFYEQYF.

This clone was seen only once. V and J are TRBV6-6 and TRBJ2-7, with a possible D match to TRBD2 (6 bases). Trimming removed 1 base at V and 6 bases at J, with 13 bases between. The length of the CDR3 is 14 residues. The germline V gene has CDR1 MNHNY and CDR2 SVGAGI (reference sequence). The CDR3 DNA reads TGTGCCAGCAGTTACTACGGGAGCAGGAGCGAGCAGTACTTC. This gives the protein CASSYYGSRSEQYF.

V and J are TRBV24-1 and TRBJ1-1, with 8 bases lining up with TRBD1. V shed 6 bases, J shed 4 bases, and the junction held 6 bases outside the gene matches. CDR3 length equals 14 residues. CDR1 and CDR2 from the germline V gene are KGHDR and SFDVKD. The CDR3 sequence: CATSHTGGTTEAFF. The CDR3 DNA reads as TGTGCCACCAGTCACACAGGGGGTACCACTGAAGCTTTCTTT.

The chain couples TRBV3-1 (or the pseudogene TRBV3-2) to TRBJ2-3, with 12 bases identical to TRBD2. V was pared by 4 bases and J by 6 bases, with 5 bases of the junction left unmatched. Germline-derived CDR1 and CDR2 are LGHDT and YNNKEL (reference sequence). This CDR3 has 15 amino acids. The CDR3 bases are TGTGCCAGCAGCCCTAGCGGGAGGGACGGGGATACGCAGTATTTT. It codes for CASSPSGRDGDTQYF.

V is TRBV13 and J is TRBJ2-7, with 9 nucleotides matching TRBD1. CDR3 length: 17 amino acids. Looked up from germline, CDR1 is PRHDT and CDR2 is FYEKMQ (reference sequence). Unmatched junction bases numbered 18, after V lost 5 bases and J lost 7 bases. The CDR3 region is CASSQLTGTGMPLEQYF. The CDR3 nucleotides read TGTGCCAGCAGCCAACTCACAGGGACAGGGATGCCCCTGGAGCAGTACTTC. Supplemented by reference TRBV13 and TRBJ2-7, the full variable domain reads AAGVIQSPRHLIKEKRETATLKCYPIPRHDTVYWYQQGPGQDPQFLISFYEKMQSDKGSIPDRFSAQQFSDYHSELNMSSLELGDSALYFCASSQLTGTGMPLEQYFGPGTRLTVT.

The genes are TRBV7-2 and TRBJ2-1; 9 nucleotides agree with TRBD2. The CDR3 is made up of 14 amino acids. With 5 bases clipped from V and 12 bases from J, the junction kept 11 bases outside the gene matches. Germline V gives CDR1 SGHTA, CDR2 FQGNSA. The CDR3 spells CASSPPPGTSLQFF. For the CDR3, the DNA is TGTGCCAGCAGCCCACCCCCCGGGACTAGCTTGCAGTTCTTC.

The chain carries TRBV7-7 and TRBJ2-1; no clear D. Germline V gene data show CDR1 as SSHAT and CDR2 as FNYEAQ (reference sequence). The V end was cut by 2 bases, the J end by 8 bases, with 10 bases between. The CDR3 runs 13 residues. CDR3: CASSLMLGDEQFF. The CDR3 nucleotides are TGTGCCAGCAGCTTAATGTTAGGAGATGAGCAGTTCTTC.

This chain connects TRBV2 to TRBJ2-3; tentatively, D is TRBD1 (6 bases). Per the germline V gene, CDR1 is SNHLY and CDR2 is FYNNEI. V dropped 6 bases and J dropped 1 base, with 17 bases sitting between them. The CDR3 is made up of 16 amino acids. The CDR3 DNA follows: TGTGCCAGCAGCGCTGTCAGGGGTTGGGGCACAGATACGCAGTATTTT. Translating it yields CASSAVRGWGTDTQYF.

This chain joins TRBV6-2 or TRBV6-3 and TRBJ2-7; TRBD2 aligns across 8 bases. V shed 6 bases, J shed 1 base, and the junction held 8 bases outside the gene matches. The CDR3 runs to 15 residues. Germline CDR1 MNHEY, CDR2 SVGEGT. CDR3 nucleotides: TGTGCCAGCAGCCTCGGACTAGCTTGGTCCTACGAGCAGTACTTC. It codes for CASSLGLAWSYEQYF.

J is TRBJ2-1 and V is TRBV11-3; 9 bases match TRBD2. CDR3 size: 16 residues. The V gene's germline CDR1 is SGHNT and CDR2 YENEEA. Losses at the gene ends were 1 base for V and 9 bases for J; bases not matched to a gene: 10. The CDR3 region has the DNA TGTGCCAGCAGCTTAGCGCTAGCGGGAACGGACGGTGAGCAGTTCTTC. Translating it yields CASSLALAGTDGEQFF.

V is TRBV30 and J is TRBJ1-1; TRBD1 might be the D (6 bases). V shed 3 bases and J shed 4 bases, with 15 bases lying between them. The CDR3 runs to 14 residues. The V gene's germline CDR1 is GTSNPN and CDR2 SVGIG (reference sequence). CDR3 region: CAWRIGTYGTEAFF. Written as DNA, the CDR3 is TGTGCCTGGAGAATAGGGACATATGGCACTGAAGCTTTCTTT.

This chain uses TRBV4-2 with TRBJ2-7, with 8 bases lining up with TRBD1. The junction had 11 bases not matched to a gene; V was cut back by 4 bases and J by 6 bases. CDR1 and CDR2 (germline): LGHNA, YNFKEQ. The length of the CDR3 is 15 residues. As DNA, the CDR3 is TGTGCCAGCAGCCTCGAGGGGCAGGGGGCAATCGAGCAGTACTTC. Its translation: CASSLEGQGAIEQYF.

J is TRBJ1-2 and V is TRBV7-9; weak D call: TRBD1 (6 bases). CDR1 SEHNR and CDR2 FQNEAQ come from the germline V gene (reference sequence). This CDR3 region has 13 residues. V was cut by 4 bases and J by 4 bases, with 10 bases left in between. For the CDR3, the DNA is TGTGCCAGCAGCTCAGGGACAATCTATGGCTACACCTTC. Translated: CASSSGTIYGYTF. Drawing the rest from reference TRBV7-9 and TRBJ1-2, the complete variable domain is DTGVSQNPRHKITKRGQNVTFRCDPISEHNRLYWYRQTLGQGPEFLTYFQNEAQLEKSRLLSDRFSAERPKGSFSTLEIQRTEQGDSAMYLCASSSGTIYGYTFGSGTRLTVV.

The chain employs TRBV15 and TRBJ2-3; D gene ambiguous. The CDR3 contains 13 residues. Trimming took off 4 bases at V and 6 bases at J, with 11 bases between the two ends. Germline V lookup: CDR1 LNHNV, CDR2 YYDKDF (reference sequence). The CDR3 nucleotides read TGTGCCACCAGCATTAACACCTGGGATACGCAGTATTTT. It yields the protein CATSINTWDTQYF. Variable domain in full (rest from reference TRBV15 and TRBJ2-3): DAMVIQNPRYQVTQFGKPVTLSCSQTLNHNVMYWYQQKSSQAPKLLFHYYDKDFNNEADTPDNFQSRRPNTSFCFLDIRSPGLGDTAMYLCATSINTWDTQYFGPGTRLTVL.

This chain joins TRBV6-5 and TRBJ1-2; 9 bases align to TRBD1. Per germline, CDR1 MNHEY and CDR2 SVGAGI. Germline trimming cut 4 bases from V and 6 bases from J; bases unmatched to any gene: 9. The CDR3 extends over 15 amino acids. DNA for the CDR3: TGTGCCAGCAGTTCCCTACCGGGACAGGGTAATGGCTACACCTTC. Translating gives CASSSLPGQGNGYTF.

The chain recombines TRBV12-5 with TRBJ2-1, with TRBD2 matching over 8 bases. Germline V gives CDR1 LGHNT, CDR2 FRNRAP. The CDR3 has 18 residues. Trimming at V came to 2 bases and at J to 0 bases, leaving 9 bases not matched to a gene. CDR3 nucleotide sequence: TGTGCTAGTGGTTTGTCCCTAGCGGGTAAAAGCTCCTACAATGAGCAGTTCTTC. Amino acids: CASGLSLAGKSSYNEQFF.

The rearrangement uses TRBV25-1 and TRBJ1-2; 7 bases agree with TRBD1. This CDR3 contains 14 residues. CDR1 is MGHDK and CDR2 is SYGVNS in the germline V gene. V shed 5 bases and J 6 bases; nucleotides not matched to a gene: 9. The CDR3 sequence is CASSYQDRTDGYTF. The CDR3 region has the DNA TGTGCCAGCAGTTATCAGGACAGGACCGATGGCTACACCTTC.

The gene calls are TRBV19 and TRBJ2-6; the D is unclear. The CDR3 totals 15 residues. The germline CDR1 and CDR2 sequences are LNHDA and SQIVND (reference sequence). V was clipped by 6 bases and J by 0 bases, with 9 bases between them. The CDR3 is CASSASSSGANVLTF. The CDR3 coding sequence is TGTGCCAGTAGCGCGAGTTCCTCTGGGGCCAACGTCCTGACTTTC.

The CDR3 spells CASSSRLAGGGETQYF. In DNA, the CDR3 is TGTGCCAGCAGCTCTCGACTAGCGGGAGGAGGTGAGACCCAGTACTTC. The rearrangement joins TRBV5-5 to TRBJ2-5; 13 bases match TRBD2. V lost 3 bases to trimming and J lost 5 bases; unmatched junction nucleotides: 7. The CDR3 sequence is 16 residues long. Germline loops: CDR1 SGHKS, CDR2 YYEKEE (reference sequence).

The CDR3 region is CASSQTSGSYEQFF. The CDR3 coding sequence is TGTGCCAGCAGTCAGACTAGCGGGAGTTATGAGCAGTTCTTC. This chain connects TRBV6-6 to TRBJ2-1, with TRBD2 identical over 12 bases. Germline V gene lookup returns CDR1 MNHNY and CDR2 SVGAGI (reference sequence). J gave up 8 bases and V 5 bases, and 4 bases lay outside the gene matches. CDR3 length equals 14 residues.

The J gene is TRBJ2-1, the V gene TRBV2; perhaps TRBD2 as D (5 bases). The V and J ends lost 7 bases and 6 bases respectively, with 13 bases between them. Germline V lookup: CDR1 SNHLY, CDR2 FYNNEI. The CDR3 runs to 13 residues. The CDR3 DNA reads TGTGCCAGCACCCCGGACTCAGGCAATGAGCAGTTCTTC. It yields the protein CASTPDSGNEQFF.

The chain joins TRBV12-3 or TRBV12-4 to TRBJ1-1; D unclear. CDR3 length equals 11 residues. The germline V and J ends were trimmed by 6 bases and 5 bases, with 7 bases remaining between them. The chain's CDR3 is CASSRGTEAFF. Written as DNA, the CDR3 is TGTGCCAGCAGCCGCGGAACTGAAGCTTTCTTT.

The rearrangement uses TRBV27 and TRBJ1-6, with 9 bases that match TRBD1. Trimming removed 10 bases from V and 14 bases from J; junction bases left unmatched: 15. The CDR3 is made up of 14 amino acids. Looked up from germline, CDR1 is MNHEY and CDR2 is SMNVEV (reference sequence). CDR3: CATAAGTGLSTLHF. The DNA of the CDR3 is TGTGCCACTGCGGCCGGGACAGGGTTAAGTACCCTCCACTTT.

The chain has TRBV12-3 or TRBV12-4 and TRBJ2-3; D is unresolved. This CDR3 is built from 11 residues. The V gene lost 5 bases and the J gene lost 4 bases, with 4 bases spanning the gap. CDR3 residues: CASSLSDTQYF. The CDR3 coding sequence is TGTGCCAGCAGTCTGTCAGATACGCAGTATTTT.

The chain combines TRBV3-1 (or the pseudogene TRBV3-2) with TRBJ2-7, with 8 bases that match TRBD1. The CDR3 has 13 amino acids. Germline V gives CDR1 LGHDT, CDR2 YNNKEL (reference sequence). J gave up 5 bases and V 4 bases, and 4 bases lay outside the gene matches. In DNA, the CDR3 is TGTGCCAGCAGCCCCGGGACAGGTGACGAGCAGTACTTC. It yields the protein CASSPGTGDEQYF.